A single sample is the source of the 7 T cell receptor beta chains below, sequenced in a study of T cell repertoires in cytomegalovirus infection. One entry per CDR3 protein, called by TCRdb with MiXCR from the reads. In the table there are about 52,000 distinct CDR3 sequences, about 19% of which are singletons. The antigens of these receptors remain unknown. Material: CD8+ T cells from cultured PBMCs, obtained from culture after CMV antigen stimulation. These TCRs come from a human donor in good health (CMV status not recorded). Some clones in this sample may be carry-over from other donors' samples.

This clonotype occurred a few times. The chain has TRBV4-1 and TRBJ2-2; 9 positions agree with TRBD1. This CDR3 is built from 15 residues. CDR1 and CDR2 (germline): MGHRA, YSYEKL. Losses at the gene ends were 4 bases for V and 5 bases for J; bases not matched to a gene: 5. This CDR3 reads CASSPHRGRTGELFF. The DNA for the CDR3 is TGCGCCAGCAGCCCTCACAGGGGGCGGACCGGGGAGCTGTTTTTT.

The chain employs TRBV7-6 and TRBJ1-1, with D unclear. Trimming pared 2 bases from V and 4 bases from J, leaving 8 bases between. The CDR3 runs 13 residues. The V gene's germline CDR1 is SGHVS and CDR2 FNYEAQ. The CDR3 DNA reads as TGTGCCAGCAGCTTATCGGGTGGCACTGAAGCTTTCTTT. Amino acid sequence: CASSLSGGTEAFF.

The chain couples TRBV7-2 to TRBJ2-3, with 7 nucleotides matching TRBD1. V was clipped by 5 bases and J by 2 bases; unmatched bases: 4. CDR3 length equals 14 residues. Germline V gives CDR1 SGHTA, CDR2 FQGNSA. The CDR3 sequence: CASSVDRATDTQYF. The DNA for the CDR3 is TGTGCCAGCAGCGTCGACAGGGCCACAGATACGCAGTATTTT. The full variable domain, completed using reference TRBV7-2 and TRBJ2-3, is GAGVSQSPSNKVTEKGKDVELRCDPISGHTALYWYRQSLGQGLEFLIYFQGNSAPDKSGLPSDRFSAERTGGSVSTLTIQRTQQEDSAVYLCASSVDRATDTQYFGPGTRLTVL.

The chain is built from TRBV6-2 or TRBV6-3 and TRBJ2-3; D possibly corresponds to TRBD2 (5 bases). Germline loops: CDR1 MNHEY, CDR2 SVGEGT. The CDR3 has 16 residues. Trimming cost V 0 bases and J 5 bases, with 15 bases left between them. The CDR3 DNA is TGTGCCAGCAGTTACTCTGGACGGGGAGTAGGAGATACGCAGTATTTT. Translating it yields CASSYSGRGVGDTQYF.

The genes are TRBV19 and TRBJ1-6; D gene uncertain. The germline gives CDR1 LNHDA, CDR2 SQIVND (reference sequence). V lost 10 bases to trimming and J lost 8 bases, with 24 bases between them. The CDR3 covers 16 residues. In DNA, the CDR3 is TGTGCCACCCAGTACCGTTTTACCAATCAAGATTCACCCCTCCACTTT. Amino acids: CATQYRFTNQDSPLHF.

The chain combines TRBV7-9 with TRBJ2-5, with TRBD1 matching over 7 bases. The CDR3 is made up of 15 amino acids. Germline CDR1 SEHNR, CDR2 FQNEAQ (reference sequence). The trim removed 3 bases at V and 1 base at J, leaving 5 bases unmatched. The CDR3 DNA is TGTGCCAGCAGCTTCAGACAGGGCTTCCAAGAGACCCAGTACTTC. The encoded protein is CASSFRQGFQETQYF.

The gene calls are TRBV7-2 and TRBJ1-1, with D perhaps matching TRBD1 (6 bases). With 5 bases removed from V and 5 bases from J, the gap between germline ends came to 15 bases. The germline V gene has CDR1 SGHTA and CDR2 FQGNSA. The CDR3 consists of 14 residues. The chain's CDR3 is CASSPREGGTEAFF. CDR3 DNA sequence: TGTGCCAGCAGCCCCCGAGAGGGGGGGACTGAAGCTTTCTTT.